This T cell receptor beta chain was profiled in a study of Ad26.COV2.S vaccination and SARS-CoV-2 variants. Study background: Enrolled in COV1001, the donor was in the Ad26.COV2.S trial arm, which received the vaccine.

The germline gives CDR1 MNHEY, CDR2 SVGAGI. Trimming pared 4 bases from V and 4 bases from J, leaving 17 bases between. There are 16 residues in the CDR3. Treatment of the sample: roughly 20 received Ad26.COV2.S at low or high dose, single or two shots; about five received placebo; per-sample allocation not given. The investigators took samples on day 63 after the first vaccine or placebo injection. Clones were read by immunoSEQ multiplex PCR, and TCRdb kept only the in-frame ones, dropping some. This repertoire shows 350,000 to 450,000 clones, under 90% found once; its top ten account for around 7.4%.

The receptor was derived from a person aged 18 to 65 who received the Ad26.COV2.S COVID-19 vaccine or a placebo. Sequencing used peripheral blood, obtained in a trial of Ad26.COV2.S vaccine versus placebo. The chain joins TRBV6-5 to TRBJ2-1, with D maybe TRBD2 (6 bases). The DNA for the CDR3 is TGTGCCAGCAGTTTTCCCCGGGACTGGAGATACAATGAGCAGTTCTTC. It specifies CASSFPRDWRYNEQFF.